This T cell receptor (beta chain) was profiled in a study of blood T cell repertoires in COVID-19 (dated by TCRdb to the early 2020s). Looking at the study overall: The collaborator samples originated in the United States, Italy and Spain and spanned the acute and convalescent phases of COVID-19. Nearly every sample came with metadata listing a de-identified subject ID, COVID-19 status, age in years and sex. The dataset comprised deeply sampled blood TCRbeta repertoires from subjects exposed to, actively infected with, or recovered from COVID-19. Samples came from the ongoing ImmuneRACE study (first 160 participants) plus 1,254 subjects from 6 global collaborators. The prospective study material was composed of cDNA or gDNA derived from T cells, B-cell-depleted T cells, or PBMCs. The repertoires were released in a freely available public database intended as a resource for research on the immune response to SARS-CoV-2. Where available, HLA class I and class II types were taken from metadata supplied by the sample provider and were not determined by assay-based typing. General conclusions and limits of the study: The quantity of clinical and demographic metadata differed by source and by participant and was supplied without curation.

TCRbeta CDR3 regions were amplified from genomic DNA using the immunoSEQ Assay, a bias-controlled multiplex PCR. As for the authors' bioinformatics: Nucleated cell counts per sample were estimated from amplification of reference gene primers within the assay. To quantify the absolute abundance of each unique TCRbeta CDR3 rearrangement, sequence reads were collapsed and filtered. For each sample, productive Simpson clonality was calculated as the square root of Simpson's diversity index across productive rearrangements. TCRdb provides this immuneACCESS table in a form limited to in-frame rearrangements. Some clones are lacking; in checked studies, under half of them reflect an unresolved V gene, and why the rest are absent is not known. The D gene and trimming were derived from the DNA, and the V and J assignments and clone size from that table. Counted in this sample were roughly 95,000 clones; 81% of them appeared once. 3.5% to 5% of the sample is in the top ten clones.

A distance of 19 bases separates the germline ends of V and J, which lose 7 bases and 0 bases respectively. Per the germline V gene, SQVTM is the CDR1 and ANQGSEA is the CDR2. The CDR3 has 16 amino acids, counting the end cysteine and phenylalanine. The sequence is cut down to CDR3 DNA, 48 bases in frame from base 1. Worth noting for this clone: Its target antigen remains unknown. No base quality information exists; no much larger clone differs at one position.

The collaborating institutions used their own protocols to collect whole blood in K2EDTA tubes. Collaborator samples were shipped for TCRbeta analysis as frozen whole blood, isolated PBMCs, or DNA extracted from either sample type. The origin of this receptor is a man in his sixties with acute or convalescent COVID-19. The chain is made from TRBV29-1 and TRBJ2-1, with the D gene too uncertain to name. Sequences were obtained from peripheral blood. The DNA reads TGCAGCGGGGCCGAAGAGGTACCTAACTCCTACAATGAGCAGTTCTTC. Its protein product is CSGAEEVPNSYNEQFF.